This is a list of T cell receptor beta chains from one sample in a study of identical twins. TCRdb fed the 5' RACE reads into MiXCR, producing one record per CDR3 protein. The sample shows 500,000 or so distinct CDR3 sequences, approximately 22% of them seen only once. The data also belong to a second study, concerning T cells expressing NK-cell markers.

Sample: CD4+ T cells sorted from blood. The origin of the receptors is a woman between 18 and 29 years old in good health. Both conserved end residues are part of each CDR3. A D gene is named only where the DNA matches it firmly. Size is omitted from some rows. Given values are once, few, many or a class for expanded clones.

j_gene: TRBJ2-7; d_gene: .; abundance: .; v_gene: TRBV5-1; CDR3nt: TGCGCCAGCACTCGGATTTCCGGTTCCCCCGAGCAGTACTTC; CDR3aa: CASTRISGSPEQYF
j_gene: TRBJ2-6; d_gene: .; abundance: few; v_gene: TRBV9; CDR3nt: TGTGCCAGCAGCGTGGACCCCTCTGGGGCCAACGTCCTGACTTTC; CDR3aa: CASSVDPSGANVLTF
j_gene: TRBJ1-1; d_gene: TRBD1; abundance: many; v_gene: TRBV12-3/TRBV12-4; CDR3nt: TGTGCCAGCAGTTCCTCCGGGACAGGGTTGACTGAAGCTTTCTTT; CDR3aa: CASSSSGTGLTEAFF
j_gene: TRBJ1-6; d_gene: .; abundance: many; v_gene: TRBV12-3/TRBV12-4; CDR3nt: TGTGCCAGCAGTTTGGTGTTGGATTCACCCCTCCACTTT; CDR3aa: CASSLVLDSPLHF
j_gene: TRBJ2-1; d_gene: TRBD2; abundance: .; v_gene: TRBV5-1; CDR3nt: TGCGCCAGCAGCTTGGCCAGGAGTAGCGGGGATGGCAATGAGCAGTTCTTC; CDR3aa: CASSLARSSGDGNEQFF
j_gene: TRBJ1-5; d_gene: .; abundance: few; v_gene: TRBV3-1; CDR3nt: TGTGCCAGCAGCCAACGGGGTCAGCCCCAGCATTTT; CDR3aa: CASSQRGQPQHF
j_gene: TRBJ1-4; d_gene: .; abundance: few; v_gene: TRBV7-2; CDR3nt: TGTGCCAGCAGCTTAGGAAGGGGGGCTAATGAAAAACTGTTTTTT; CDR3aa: CASSLGRGANEKLFF
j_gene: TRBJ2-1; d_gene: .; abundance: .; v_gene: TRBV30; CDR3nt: TGTGCCTGGAGGCGGGGCTACAATGAGCAGTTCTTC; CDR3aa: CAWRRGYNEQFF
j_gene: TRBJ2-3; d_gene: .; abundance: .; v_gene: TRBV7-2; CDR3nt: TGTGCCAGCAGCTTAGTAGGCGCCGGAGATACGCAGTATTTT; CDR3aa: CASSLVGAGDTQYF
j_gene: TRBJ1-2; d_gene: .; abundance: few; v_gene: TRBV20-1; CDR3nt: TGCAGTGCTGGAAATACGGACGGCTACACCTTC; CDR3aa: CSAGNTDGYTF
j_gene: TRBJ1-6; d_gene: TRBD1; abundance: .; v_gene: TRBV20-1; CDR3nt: TGCAGTGCCGGACAGGGTTCGGGTTCACCCCTCCACTTT; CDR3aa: CSAGQGSGSPLHF
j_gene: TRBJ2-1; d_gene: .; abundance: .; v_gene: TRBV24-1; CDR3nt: TGTGCCACCAGTGAGAAATCACGGTTCGGCAATGAGCAGTTCTTC; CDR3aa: CATSEKSRFGNEQFF
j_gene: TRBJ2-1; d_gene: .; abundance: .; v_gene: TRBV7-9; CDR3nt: TGTGCCAGCAGCTTAGCGTGGAATGAGCAGTTCTTC; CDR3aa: CASSLAWNEQFF
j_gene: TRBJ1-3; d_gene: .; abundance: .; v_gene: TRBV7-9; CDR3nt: TGTGCCAGCAGCCTCGGGGGATGGGACACCATATATTTT; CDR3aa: CASSLGGWDTIYF
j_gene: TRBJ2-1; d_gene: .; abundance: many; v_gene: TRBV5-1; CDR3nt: TGCGCCAGCTCCTCCCCCGGGACGAACTACAATGAGCAGTTCTTC; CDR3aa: CASSSPGTNYNEQFF
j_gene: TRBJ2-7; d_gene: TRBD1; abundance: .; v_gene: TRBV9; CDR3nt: TGTGCCAGCAGCGTTGGGACAGCGAGGAACGAGCAGTACTTC; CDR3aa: CASSVGTARNEQYF
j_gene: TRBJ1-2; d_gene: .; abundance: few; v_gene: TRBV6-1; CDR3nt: TGTGCCAGCAGCCACCAGGGAGAAGGGTATGGCTACACCTTC; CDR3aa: CASSHQGEGYGYTF
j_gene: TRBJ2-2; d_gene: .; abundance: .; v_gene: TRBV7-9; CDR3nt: TGTGCCAGCACGCCCCTAGGAACCGGGGAGCTGTTTTTT; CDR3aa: CASTPLGTGELFF
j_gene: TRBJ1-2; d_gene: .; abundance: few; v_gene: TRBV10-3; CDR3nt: TGTGCCATCAGTGCCGGGGGGAGCAGAACCTATGGCTACACCTTC; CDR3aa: CAISAGGSRTYGYTF
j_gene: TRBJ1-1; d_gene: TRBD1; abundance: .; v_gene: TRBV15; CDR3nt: TGTGCCACCAGCAGGGGACAGGGCGGGGGAATATACACTGAAGCTTTCTTT; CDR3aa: CATSRGQGGGIYTEAFF
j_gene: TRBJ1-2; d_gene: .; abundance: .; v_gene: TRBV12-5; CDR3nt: TGTGCTAGTGGTTTGGAGTACTATGGCTACACCTTC; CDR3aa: CASGLEYYGYTF
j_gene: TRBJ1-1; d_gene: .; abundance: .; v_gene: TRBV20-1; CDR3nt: TGCAGTGCTACGGTACAGGGAATATCCACTGAAGCTTTCTTT; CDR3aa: CSATVQGISTEAFF
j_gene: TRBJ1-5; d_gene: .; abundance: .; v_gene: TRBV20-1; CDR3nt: TGCAGTGCTAGAGTACAGGGCAATCAGCCCCAGCATTTT; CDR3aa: CSARVQGNQPQHF
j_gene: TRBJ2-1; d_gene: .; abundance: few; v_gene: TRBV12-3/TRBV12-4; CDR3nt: TGTGCCAGCAGTTTATATCCCAGAGGGATAGCGCTTACCCATGAGCAGTTCTTC; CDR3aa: CASSLYPRGIALTHEQFF